The 19 T cell receptor beta chains in this list originate from one sample, sequenced in a study of T cell responses to AZD1222 COVID-19 vaccine. Produced via immunoSEQ multiplex PCR; TCRdb's table is partial and in-frame only. The table records about 68,000 clones, about 80% of them present only once. Sample: peripheral blood, taken on day 0 of AZD1222 vaccination. All receptors derive from an adult in good health.

This sequence joins TRBV5-8 and TRBJ2-2; D uncertain. The CDR3 loop spans 16 amino acids. Looked up from germline, CDR1 is SGHTS and CDR2 is YDEGEE. The V and J ends lost 6 bases and 3 bases respectively, with 18 bases between them. The CDR3 spells CASTNSGRVHTGELFF. As DNA, the CDR3 is TGTGCCAGCACCAACTCTGGCCGAGTTCACACCGGGGAGCTGTTTTTT.

The V call is TRBV6-6, the J call TRBJ1-1; D uncertain. CDR1 is MNHNY and CDR2 is SVGAGI in the germline V gene (reference sequence). Trimming took 2 bases from V and 4 from J, leaving 11 bases between them. The CDR3 is 14 residues long. Here the CDR3 DNA reads TGTGCCAGCAGTTACGCGGGGTCCCCCACTGAAGCTTTCTTT. This translates into CASSYAGSPTEAFF.

The chain has TRBV13 and TRBJ2-1; no reliable D call. The length of the CDR3 is 16 residues. The V end was cut by 5 bases, the J end by 0 bases, with 14 bases between. Germline CDR1 and CDR2: PRHDT and FYEKMQ (reference sequence). CDR3 region: CASSKQASLSYNEQFF. The CDR3 coding sequence is TGTGCCAGCAGCAAGCAAGCAAGCCTCTCCTACAATGAGCAGTTCTTC.

In its sample, this clone was seen once. The J gene is TRBJ2-7, the V gene TRBV7-9; 7 nucleotides align to TRBD2. V trimming: 7 bases; J trimming: 0 bases; junction bases outside the gene matches: 6. The CDR3 is 14 residues long. Germline V gene lookup returns CDR1 SEHNR and CDR2 FQNEAQ (reference sequence). This chain's CDR3 is CASTWGGSSYEQYF. The CDR3 DNA is TGTGCCAGCACGTGGGGGGGGAGCTCCTACGAGCAGTACTTC.

V gene TRBV5-1 combines with J gene TRBJ2-3, with D maybe TRBD2 (6 bases). Germline V gives CDR1 SGHRS, CDR2 YFSETQ. Between the trimmed V and J ends, which lost 4 bases and 4 bases, there was a span of 16 bases. The CDR3 is 15 amino acids. The CDR3 bases are TGCGCCAGCAGCGCGGCCACTTCGGGGGCAGATACGCAGTATTTT. It is translated as CASSAATSGADTQYF.

Ten or more counts support this clone. The chain recombines TRBV11-3 with TRBJ2-5; 10 nucleotides align to TRBD1. Germline V lookup: CDR1 SGHNT, CDR2 YENEEA. Unmatched junction bases numbered 2, after V lost 5 bases and J lost 5 bases. CDR3 length equals 13 residues. CDR3 coding DNA: TGTGCCAGCAGCGGACAGGGGGGGGAGACCCAGTACTTC. This gives the protein CASSGQGGETQYF.

This clone was seen only a few times. J is TRBJ2-4 and V is TRBV5-1; 8 bases map to TRBD2. This CDR3 is 16 amino acids long. Germline CDR1 is SGHRS and CDR2 is YFSETQ. The V gene end was trimmed by 5 bases and the J gene end by 1 base; junction bases not matched to a gene: 8. For the CDR3, the DNA is TGCGCCAGCAGTCCCGCGGGGGGCCGGGCCAAAAACATTCAGTACTTC. Translating gives CASSPAGGRAKNIQYF.

A remark on this clone: At one of its ends the junction is not consistent with the germline gene, which may arise from a read error. V is TRBV7-7 and J is TRBJ2-7, with TRBD1 identical over 8 bases. The CDR3 sequence is 15 residues long. Looked up from germline, CDR1 is SSHAT and CDR2 is FNYEAQ (reference sequence). CDR3: CASRPPGTGQYEQYF. The DNA of the CDR3 is TGTGCTAGCAGGCCTCCCGGGACAGGCCAATACGAGCAGTACTTC.

The chain links TRBV5-6 to TRBJ2-1; 9 nucleotides match TRBD1. The germline V gene encodes CDR1 SGHDT and CDR2 YYEEEE. V trimming: 6 bases; J trimming: 2 bases; junction bases outside the gene matches: 3. This CDR3 is 14 amino acids long. CDR3 amino acids: CASTWDRAYNEQFF. The CDR3 DNA follows: TGTGCCAGCACATGGGACAGGGCCTACAATGAGCAGTTCTTC.

The chain employs TRBV14 and TRBJ2-5, with 9 bases lining up with TRBD2. The length of the CDR3 is 17 residues. Germline lookup yields CDR1 SGHDN and CDR2 FVKESK. Trimming at V came to 5 bases and at J to 2 bases, leaving 12 bases not matched to a gene. CDR3 nucleotide sequence: TGTGCCAGCAGCGAGATTCCGTGGCGGGGGGGACAAGAGACCCAGTACTTC. Encoded protein: CASSEIPWRGGQETQYF.

This clone has a single count. The J gene is TRBJ1-1, the V gene TRBV18, with D perhaps matching TRBD1 (5 bases). Germline CDR1 KGHSH, CDR2 LQKENI. The CDR3 is 15 residues long. Between the trimmed V and J ends, which lost 8 bases and 1 base, there was a span of 17 bases. CDR3 sequence (DNA): TGTGCCAGCCCGCCCCGGGGCCGGCAGAACACTGAAGCTTTCTTT. This gives the protein CASPPRGRQNTEAFF.

The table lists this clone with a few counts. DNA of the CDR3: TGTGCCAGCAGCGTAGGAGTATACGGGAAAGATACGCGCTACACCTTC. Translated, it gives CASSVGVYGKDTRYTF. V usage is TRBV9 and J usage is TRBJ1-2; the D is unclear. The V end was cut by 0 bases, the J end by 9 bases, with 21 bases between. Germline CDR1 is SGDLS and CDR2 is YYNGEE. CDR3 size: 16 residues. Together with reference TRBV9 and TRBJ1-2, the CDR3 gives the full variable domain: DSGVTQTPKHLITATGQRVTLRCSPRSGDLSVYWYQQSLDQGLQFLIQYYNGEERAKGNILERFSAQQFPDLHSELNLSSLELGDSALYFCASSVGVYGKDTRYTFGSGTRLTVV.

The chain carries TRBV10-1 and TRBJ2-3; D remains ambiguous. The CDR3 contains 15 residues. Per the germline V gene, CDR1 is WNHNN and CDR2 is SYGVQD (reference sequence). V was shortened by 2 bases and J by 4 bases, with 13 bases between the two germline ends. The DNA of the CDR3 is TGCGCCAGCAGTGAGAGGTTGGGGTCCGCAGATACGCAGTATTTT. This gives the protein CASSERLGSADTQYF.

The chain employs TRBV5-6 and TRBJ2-3; D call uncertain. Germline V gene lookup returns CDR1 SGHDT and CDR2 YYEEEE. The V end lost 0 bases, the J end lost 6 bases, and 11 bases lay between the germline ends. The CDR3 contains 14 residues. In nucleotides, the CDR3 is TGTGCCAGCAGCTTGGGTGTAGGATCCGATACGCAGTATTTT. It translates to CASSLGVGSDTQYF.

This rearrangement joins TRBV6-1 to TRBJ1-5; a possible D gene is TRBD1 (5 bases). Per germline, CDR1 MNHNS and CDR2 SASEGT. V shed 2 bases and J shed 2 bases, with 7 bases lying between them. The CDR3 length is 14 residues. CDR3 in amino acids: CASSESGRNQPQHF. In DNA, the CDR3 is TGTGCCAGCAGTGAATCGGGGCGCAATCAGCCCCAGCATTTT.

This clone has more than one count but fewer than ten. This sequence joins TRBV28 and TRBJ2-7; D is perhaps TRBD1 (6 bases). The V end was cut by 8 bases, the J end by 4 bases, with 15 bases between. The CDR3 runs 13 residues. Per the germline V gene, CDR1 is MDHEN and CDR2 is SYDVKM. CDR3 residues: CASGRTEKYEQYF. In DNA, the CDR3 is TGTGCCAGCGGGCGGACAGAAAAATACGAGCAGTACTTC.

The chain couples TRBV28 to TRBJ1-5; TRBD1 agrees at 9 bases. The junction had 8 bases not matched to a gene; V was cut back by 6 bases and J by 5 bases. The CDR3 runs 15 residues. In germline, CDR1 is MDHEN, CDR2 SYDVKM. CDR3 nucleotides: TGTGCCAGCAGCCCCGGGGACAGGGTCGATCAGCCCCAGCATTTT. This sequence encodes CASSPGDRVDQPQHF.

The chain recombines TRBV7-9 with TRBJ2-7; 11 positions match TRBD2. The CDR3 covers 18 residues. Germline V gene lookup returns CDR1 SEHNR and CDR2 FQNEAQ (reference sequence). J was trimmed by 0 bases and V by 5 bases; bases with no gene match: 12. The CDR3: CASSTSLAGALSSYEQYF. In DNA, the CDR3 is TGTGCCAGCAGCACCTCACTAGCGGGGGCGCTTAGCTCCTACGAGCAGTACTTC.

V is TRBV9 and J is TRBJ2-7, with 7 nucleotides matching TRBD1. Germline V lookup: CDR1 SGDLS, CDR2 YYNGEE. Losses at the gene ends were 0 bases for V and 2 bases for J; bases not matched to a gene: 8. This CDR3 is built from 16 residues. The CDR3 loop reads CASSVGHGTETYEQYF. The CDR3 nucleotides read TGTGCCAGCAGCGTAGGTCACGGGACAGAGACCTACGAGCAGTACTTC.